The present T cell receptor (beta chain) was sequenced within a study of neurological immune-mediated disorders. The V gene lost 5 bases and the J gene lost 0 bases, with 10 bases spanning the gap. Germline lookup yields CDR1 SGHVS and CDR2 FNYEAQ. CDR3 size: 14 residues. This clonotype was observed at least ten times. Antigen specificity is unknown. TCRdb re-analysed the 5' RACE reads in MiXCR, keeping a single row per CDR3 protein. The sample lists 66,000 or so distinct CDR3 sequences; about 3.4% were seen once. Findings and caveats of the study: Multiple sclerosis patients had less TCR clonal expansion than even healthy controls, unlike HTLV-1-associated myelopathy.

The chain recombines TRBV7-6 with TRBJ1-2; D gene ambiguous. What was sequenced was PBMCs. This sequence was found in a man aged 35-49 years with multiple sclerosis. CDR3 in DNA: TGTGCCAGCAGCCTAGATGCTACTAACTATGGCTACACCTTC. This translates into CASSLDATNYGYTF.